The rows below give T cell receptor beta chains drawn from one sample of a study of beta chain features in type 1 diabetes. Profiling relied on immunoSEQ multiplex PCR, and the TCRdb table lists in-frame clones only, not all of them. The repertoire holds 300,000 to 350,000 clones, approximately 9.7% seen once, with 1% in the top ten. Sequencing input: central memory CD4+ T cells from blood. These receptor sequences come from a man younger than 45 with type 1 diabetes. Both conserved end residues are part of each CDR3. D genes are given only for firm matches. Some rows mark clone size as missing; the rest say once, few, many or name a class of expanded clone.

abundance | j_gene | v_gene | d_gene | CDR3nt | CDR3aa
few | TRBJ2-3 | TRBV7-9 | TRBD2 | TGTGCCAGCAGCGAGCTGAGCGGGGGGGGCACAGATACGCAGTATTTT | CASSELSGGGTDTQYF
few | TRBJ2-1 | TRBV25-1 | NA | TGTGCCAGCAGTGAATCAGGCCGGGGCCTCGCCGATGAGCAGTTCTTC | CASSESGRGLADEQFF
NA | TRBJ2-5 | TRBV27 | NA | TGTGCCAGCAGCACCCTTGGGGCGGTAGAAGAGACCCAGTACTTC | CASSTLGAVEETQYF
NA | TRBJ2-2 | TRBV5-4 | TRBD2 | TGTGCCAGCAGCTTGCCACCGGGGGGTTCGAACACCGGGGAGCTGTTTTTT | CASSLPPGGSNTGELFF
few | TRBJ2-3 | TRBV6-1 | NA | TGTGCCAGCGTATTAGATACGCAGTATTTT | CASVLDTQYF
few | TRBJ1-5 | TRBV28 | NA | TGTGCCAGCAGTCCGCGGACGGGGAGCAATCAGCCCCAGCATTTT | CASSPRTGSNQPQHF
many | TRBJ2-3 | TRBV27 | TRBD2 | TGTGCCAGCAGGTTGGGGGGGGGCACAGATACGCAGTATTTT | CASRLGGGTDTQYF
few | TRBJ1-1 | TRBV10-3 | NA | TGTGCCATCAGTGAGAAAGGGGCGAACACTGAAGCCTTCTTT | CAISEKGANTEAFF
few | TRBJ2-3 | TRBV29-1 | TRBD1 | TGCAGCGTTGTAGGACAGGGAAAAGGCACAGATACGCAGTATTTT | CSVVGQGKGTDTQYF
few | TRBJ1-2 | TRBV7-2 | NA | TGTGCCAGCAGCTTAGATCGTTTGCAGGGATTACTATGGGGCTACACCTTC | CASSLDRLQGLLWGYTF
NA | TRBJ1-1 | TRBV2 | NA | TGTGCCAGCAGTTATCACAGGGAAGCTTTCTTT | CASSYHREAFF
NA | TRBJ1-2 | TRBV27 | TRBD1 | TGTGCCAGCAGGCCCGGGACAGGGGAACGTAACTATGGCTACACCTTC | CASRPGTGERNYGYTF
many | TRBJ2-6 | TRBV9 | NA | TGTGCCAGCAGCGTAGGACCAACGGGGGCCAACGTCCTGACTTTC | CASSVGPTGANVLTF
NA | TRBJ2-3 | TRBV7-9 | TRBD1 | TGTGCCAGCAGCAACACAGAGACAGGGTTTGCAGATACGCAGTATTTT | CASSNTETGFADTQYF
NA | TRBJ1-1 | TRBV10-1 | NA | TGCGCCAGCAGTGAGTCAGGGAATTTCGGTGAAGCTTTCTTT | CASSESGNFGEAFF
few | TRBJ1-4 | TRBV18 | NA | TGTGCCAGCTCACCACGAGGGACCAATGAAAAACTGTTTTTT | CASSPRGTNEKLFF
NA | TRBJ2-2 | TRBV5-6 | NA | TGTGCCAGCACCCCGGGACTGACTAACACCGGGGAGCTGTTTTTT | CASTPGLTNTGELFF
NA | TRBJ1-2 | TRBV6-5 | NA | TGTGCCAGCAGTTACTCGTCCAGCGAACATCACTATGGCTACACCTTC | CASSYSSSEHHYGYTF
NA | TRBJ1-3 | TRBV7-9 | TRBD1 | TGTGCCAGCAGCCGCCTGGGAACAGGGGACGGAAACACCATATATTTT | CASSRLGTGDGNTIYF
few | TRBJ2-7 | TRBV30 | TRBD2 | TGTGCCTGGAGTCCGGGAGGAATTTGGTACTTC | CAWSPGGIWYF
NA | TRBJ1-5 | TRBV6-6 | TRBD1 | TGTGCCAGCACGGACAGGGAAAGATATCAGCCCCAGCATTTT | CASTDRERYQPQHF
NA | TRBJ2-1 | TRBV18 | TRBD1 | TGTGCCAGCTCACCTAGACAGGGGGCGCGGGATGAGCAGTTCTTC | CASSPRQGARDEQFF
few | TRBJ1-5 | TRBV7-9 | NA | TGTGCCAGCAGCTTACCCCAGAAACAATTCAATCAGCCCCAGCATTTT | CASSLPQKQFNQPQHF
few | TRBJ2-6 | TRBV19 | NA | TGTGCCAGTAGTGGCATCTACTCTGGGGCCAACGTCCTGACTTTC | CASSGIYSGANVLTF
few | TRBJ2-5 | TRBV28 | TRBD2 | TGTGCCAGCACCCGGGGGGGTCGACAAGAGACCCAGTACTTC | CASTRGGRQETQYF
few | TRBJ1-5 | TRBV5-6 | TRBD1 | TGTGCCAGCAGCCGTGGGACAGGCGGCCAGCCCCAGCATTTT | CASSRGTGGQPQHF
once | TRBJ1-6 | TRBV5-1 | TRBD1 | TGCGCCAGCAGGGAGGGACAGGGGGATTCACCCCTCCACTTT | CASREGQGDSPLHF
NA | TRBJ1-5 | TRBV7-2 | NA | TGTGCCAGCAGCTTATCATTTTCCAACAATCAGCCCCAGCATTTT | CASSLSFSNNQPQHF
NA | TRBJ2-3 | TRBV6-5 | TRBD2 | TGTGCCAGCTTCGTGAGCGGGGACCCGCGAGGTACGCAGTATTTT | CASFVSGDPRGTQYF
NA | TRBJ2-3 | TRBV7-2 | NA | TGTGCCAGCATCTACGGACTGACCTCAGATACGCAGTATTTT | CASIYGLTSDTQYF
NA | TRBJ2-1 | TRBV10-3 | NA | TGTGCCAGCAGTTACTCCTTGGATTACAATGAGCAGTTCTTC | CASSYSLDYNEQFF
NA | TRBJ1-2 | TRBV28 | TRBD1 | TGTGCCAGCAGGGACCCCACAGGGGTGAGAGGCTACACCTTC | CASRDPTGVRGYTF
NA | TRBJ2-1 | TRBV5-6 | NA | TGTGCCAGCAGCTTGGTTTCGGGGTTCTCCTACAATGAGCAGTTCTTC | CASSLVSGFSYNEQFF
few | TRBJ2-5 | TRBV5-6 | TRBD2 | TGTGCCAGCAGCCAAGAATTGCGGGGGGAGACCCAGTACTTC | CASSQELRGETQYF
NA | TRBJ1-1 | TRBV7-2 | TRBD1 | TGCGCCAGCAGCCACTCAGGGGGGGCCGGGGCTGAAGCTTTCTTT | CASSHSGGAGAEAFF
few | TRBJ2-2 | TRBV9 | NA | TGTGCCAGCAGCGTAGATGGGGGGAAGAACACCGGGGAGCTGTTTTTT | CASSVDGGKNTGELFF
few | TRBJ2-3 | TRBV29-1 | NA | TGCAGCGCTATCCGCCTGGACACCCCAAGGGCAGATACGCAGTATTTT | CSAIRLDTPRADTQYF
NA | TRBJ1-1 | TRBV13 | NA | TGTGCCAGCAGCGCCCGGACTGAAGCTTTCTTT | CASSARTEAFF
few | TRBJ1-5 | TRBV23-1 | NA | TGCGCCAGCACCTGCCCCCCTGGGCAGCGGAATCAGCCCCAGCATTTT | CASTCPPGQRNQPQHF
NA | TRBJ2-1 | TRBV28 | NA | TGTGCCAGCAGTTGGACATTAGGCAGACTAGAGCAGTTCTTC | CASSWTLGRLEQFF
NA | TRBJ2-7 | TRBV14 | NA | TGTGCCAGCAGGTCAGGGACGGACTCCTACGAGCAGTACTTC | CASRSGTDSYEQYF
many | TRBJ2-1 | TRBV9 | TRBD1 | TGTGCCAGCAGCCGGCGGACAGGGGGTAGCAATGAGCAGTTCTTC | CASSRRTGGSNEQFF
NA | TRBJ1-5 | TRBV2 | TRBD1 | TGTGCCAGCAGTGGGCAAGGGGGCTTTGGTCAGCCCCAGCATTTT | CASSGQGGFGQPQHF
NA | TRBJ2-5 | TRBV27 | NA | TGTGCCAGCAGTGCAGGGTTGGAGACCCAGTACTTC | CASSAGLETQYF
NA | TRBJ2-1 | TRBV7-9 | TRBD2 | TGTGCCAGCAGCTTAGGGAAACTAGCGGGGGGGAACGAGCAGTTCTTC | CASSLGKLAGGNEQFF
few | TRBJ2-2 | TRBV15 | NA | TGTGCCACCAGCAGAGAGGCGAACACCGGGGAGCTGTTTTTT | CATSREANTGELFF
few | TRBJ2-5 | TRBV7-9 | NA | TGTGCCAGCGTCCAGGGGCGGATGGAGGAGACCCAGTACTTC | CASVQGRMEETQYF
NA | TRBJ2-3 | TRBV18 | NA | TGTGCCAGCTCACCAGGGGATACGCAGTATTTT | CASSPGDTQYF